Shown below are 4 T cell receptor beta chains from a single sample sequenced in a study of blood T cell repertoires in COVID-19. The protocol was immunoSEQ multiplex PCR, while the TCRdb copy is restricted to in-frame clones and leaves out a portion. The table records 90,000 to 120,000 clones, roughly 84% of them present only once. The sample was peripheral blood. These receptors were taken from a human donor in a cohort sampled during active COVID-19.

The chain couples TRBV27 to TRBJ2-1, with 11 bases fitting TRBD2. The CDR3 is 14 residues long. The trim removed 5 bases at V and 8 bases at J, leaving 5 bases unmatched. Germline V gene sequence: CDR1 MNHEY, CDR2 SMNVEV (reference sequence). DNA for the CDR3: TGTGCCAGCAGTAAGGGACTAGCGGCGGATGAGCAGTTCTTC. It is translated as CASSKGLAADEQFF.

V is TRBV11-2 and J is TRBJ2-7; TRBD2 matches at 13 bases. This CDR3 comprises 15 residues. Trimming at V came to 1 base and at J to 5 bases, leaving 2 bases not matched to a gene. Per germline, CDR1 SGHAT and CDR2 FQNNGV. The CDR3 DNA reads TGTGCCAGCAGCTTAGGACTAGCGGGAGGTCACGAGCAGTACGTC. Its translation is CASSLGLAGGHEQYV.

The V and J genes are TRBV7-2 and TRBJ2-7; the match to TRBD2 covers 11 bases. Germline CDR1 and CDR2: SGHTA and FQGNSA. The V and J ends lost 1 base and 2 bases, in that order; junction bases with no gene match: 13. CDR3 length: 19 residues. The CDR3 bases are TGTGCCAGCAGCTTAGAAGTTGGGGGGACTAGCGGTAACCCCTACGAGCAGTACTTC. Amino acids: CASSLEVGGTSGNPYEQYF.

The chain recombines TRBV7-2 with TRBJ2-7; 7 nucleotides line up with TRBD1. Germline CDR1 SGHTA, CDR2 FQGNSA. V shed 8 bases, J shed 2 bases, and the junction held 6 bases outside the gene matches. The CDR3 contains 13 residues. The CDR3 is CASAGTVAYEQYF. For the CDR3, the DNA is TGTGCCAGCGCCGGGACAGTTGCCTACGAGCAGTACTTC.